This entry features one TCR beta chain sequence. The antigen remains unidentified. Both iRepertoire HTBI primers and Arm-PCR of CDR3 regions were used to build the TCR beta libraries. TCRdb reprocessed the multiplex PCR reads via MiXCR and lists one record per CDR3 protein. In the table there are more than 650,000 distinct CDR3 sequences, about 30% of which are singletons. This CDR3 spans 15 amino acids. CDR1 is SGHRS and CDR2 is YFSETQ in the germline V gene. V trimming: 0 bases; J trimming: 2 bases; junction bases outside the gene matches: 4. This sample was taken from a study of regulatory T cells in long-lasting Graves disease. Time point here: persistent/refractory GD, antithyroid drugs over 5 years with positive TRAb. After RNA was extracted from PBMCs, the TCR library was made from it. General study results and limits: Having few samples may have compromised the accuracy. Lower TCR diversity characterized persistent Graves' patients relative to newly diagnosed patients.

The chain carries TRBV5-1 and TRBJ1-2, with 7 bases identical to TRBD1. Sequencing used peripheral blood mononuclear cells (PBMCs), obtained when the disease was refractory, from a patient treated with antithyroid drugs. The TCR was taken from a female donor with Graves disease. CDR3 region: CASSLAGDRNYGYTF. The CDR3 DNA is TGCGCCAGCAGCTTGGCCGGGGACAGAAACTATGGCTACACCTTC.